A single sample is the source of the 11 T cell receptor beta chains below, sequenced in a study of cytomegalovirus exposure and HLA in healthy donors. PCR used 60 Vbeta primers and 13 Jbeta primers. Sequenced by immunoSEQ multiplex PCR; TCRdb stores in-frame clones only, minus some. Of about 160,000 clones listed, roughly 76% are singletons. Sequencing was performed on PBMCs. The receptor source for this set is a woman aged 45-65 years in good health and CMV-seronegative.

This chain links TRBV28 with TRBJ2-5, with D possibly matching TRBD2 (5 bases). This CDR3 is built from 14 residues. The V end lost 2 bases, the J end lost 7 bases, and 14 bases lay between the germline ends. The germline gives CDR1 MDHEN, CDR2 SYDVKM. The DNA for the CDR3 is TGTGCCAGCAGTTTAACAGAAGGGAGAGGGACCCAGTACTTC. Its translation is CASSLTEGRGTQYF.

V and J are TRBV29-1 and TRBJ2-7; 7 positions match TRBD1. Germline V gene lookup returns CDR1 SQVTM and CDR2 ANQGSEA. V trimming: 2 bases; J trimming: 2 bases; junction bases outside the gene matches: 6. The CDR3 has 14 amino acids. The CDR3 here is CSVELDRRPYEQYF. In DNA form, the CDR3 reads TGCAGCGTTGAACTGGACAGGCGGCCCTACGAGCAGTACTTC.

V gene TRBV9 combines with J gene TRBJ1-1, with 7 bases identical to TRBD1. The CDR3 runs to 13 residues. CDR1 is SGDLS and CDR2 is YYNGEE in the germline V gene. V lost 4 bases and J lost 6; bases outside the gene matches: 6. Written as DNA, the CDR3 is TGTGCCAGCAGCACGAAACAGGGGTCTGAAGCTTTCTTT. Translated: CASSTKQGSEAFF.

There are a few counts of this clone. CDR3 amino acids: CASDPYGRNTEAFF. The CDR3 nucleotides are TGTGCCAGCGATCCATACGGTCGGAACACTGAAGCTTTCTTT. The chain joins TRBV18 to TRBJ1-1; D is unresolved. Between the trimmed V and J ends, which lost 8 bases and 1 base, there was a span of 14 bases. The CDR3 extends over 14 amino acids. Germline V lookup: CDR1 KGHSH, CDR2 LQKENI. Together with reference TRBV18 and TRBJ1-1, the CDR3 gives the full variable domain: NAGVMQNPRHLVRRRGQEARLRCSPMKGHSHVYWYRQLPEEGLKFMVYLQKENIIDESGMPKERFSAEFPKEGPSILRIQQVVRGDSAAYFCASDPYGRNTEAFFGQGTRLTVV.

The rearrangement links TRBV28 to TRBJ2-5; 9 bases are a match to TRBD1. V lost 4 bases and J lost 6; bases outside the gene matches: 6. Germline V gene lookup returns CDR1 MDHEN and CDR2 SYDVKM. The CDR3 has 14 residues. Here the CDR3 DNA reads TGTGCCAGCAGTTCGGGGACAGGGCAGCAGACCCAGTACTTC. Its translation is CASSSGTGQQTQYF.

The chain joins TRBV5-1 to TRBJ1-5; TRBD1 aligns across 8 bases. Germline loops: CDR1 SGHRS, CDR2 YFSETQ. This CDR3 is 19 amino acids long. V gave up 6 bases and J gave up 6 bases; unmatched junction bases: 23. The CDR3 loop reads CASKTARDRRGSGIQPQHF. DNA for the CDR3: TGCGCCAGCAAAACGGCCCGGGACAGGAGGGGGTCAGGGATTCAGCCCCAGCATTTT.

The J gene is TRBJ2-7, the V gene TRBV18; the D is unclear. Trimming shortened V by 6 bases and J by 5 bases, and 23 bases separated the two germline ends. The CDR3 length is 16 residues. CDR1 is KGHSH and CDR2 is LQKENI in the germline V gene. Here the CDR3 reads CASSSALSPARNEQYF. The CDR3 DNA is TGTGCCAGCTCTTCCGCCCTCTCACCCGCGAGAAACGAGCAGTACTTC.

This clone was seen just once. This chain links TRBV5-1 with TRBJ1-2, with 8 nucleotides matching TRBD1. CDR1 is SGHRS, CDR2 YFSETQ, per germline. Germline trimming cut 4 bases from V and 1 base from J; bases unmatched to any gene: 15. The CDR3 length is 18 residues. CDR3: CASSQGQALPNSNYGYTF. CDR3 coding DNA: TGCGCCAGCAGCCAGGGACAGGCCCTACCGAATAGTAACTATGGCTACACCTTC.

The chain joins TRBV4-3 to TRBJ2-2, with a tentative D call TRBD1 (5 bases). With 2 bases removed from V and 4 bases from J, the gap between germline ends came to 11 bases. The CDR3 is 15 residues long. Germline V lookup: CDR1 LGHNA, CDR2 YSLEER. The CDR3 DNA reads as TGCGCCAGCAGCCAACACAGGTTCCTCACCGGGGAGCTGTTTTTT. It encodes CASSQHRFLTGELFF.

V is TRBV11-2 and J is TRBJ2-2; 7 positions match TRBD2. After removal of 2 bases from V and 5 bases from J, the junction contained 11 bases not matched to a gene. The germline V gene encodes CDR1 SGHAT and CDR2 FQNNGV. This CDR3 contains 17 residues. DNA for the CDR3: TGTGCCAGCAGCTTATTAGGGGCTAGCGGAACTACCGGGGAGCTGTTTTTT. Amino acids: CASSLLGASGTTGELFF.

V usage is TRBV28 and J usage is TRBJ2-7; 12 positions match TRBD2. CDR1 MDHEN and CDR2 SYDVKM come from the germline V gene. The CDR3 has 13 residues. V gave up 9 bases and J gave up 2 bases; unmatched junction bases: 2. CDR3 nucleotides: TGTGCCAGTAGACTAGCGGGAGCCTACGAGCAGTACTTC. Residues: CASRLAGAYEQYF. Filled out from reference TRBV28 and TRBJ2-7, the complete variable domain reads DVKVTQSSRYLVKRTGEKVFLECVQDMDHENMFWYRQDPGLGLRLIYFSYDVKMKEKGDIPEGYSVSREKKERFSLILESASTNQTSMYLCASRLAGAYEQYFGPGTRLTVT.